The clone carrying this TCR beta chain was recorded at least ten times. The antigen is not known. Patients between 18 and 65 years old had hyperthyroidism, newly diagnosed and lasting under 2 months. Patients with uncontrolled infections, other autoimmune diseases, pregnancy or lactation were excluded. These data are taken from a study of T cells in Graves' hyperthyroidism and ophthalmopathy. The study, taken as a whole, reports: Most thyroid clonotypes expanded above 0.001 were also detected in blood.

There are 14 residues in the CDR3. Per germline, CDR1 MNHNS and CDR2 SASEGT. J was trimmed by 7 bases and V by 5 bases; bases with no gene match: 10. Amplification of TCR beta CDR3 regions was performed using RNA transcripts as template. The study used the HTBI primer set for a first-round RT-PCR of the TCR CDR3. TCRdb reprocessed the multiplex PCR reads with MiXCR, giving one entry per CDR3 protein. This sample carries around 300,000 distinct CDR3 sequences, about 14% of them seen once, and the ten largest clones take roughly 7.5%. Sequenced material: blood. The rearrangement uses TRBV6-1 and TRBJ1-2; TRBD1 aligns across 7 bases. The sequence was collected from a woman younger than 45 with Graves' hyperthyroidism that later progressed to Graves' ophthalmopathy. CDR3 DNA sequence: TGTGCCAGCAGTTATACAGGGGACCCACTTGGCTACACCTTC. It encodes CASSYTGDPLGYTF.